Each of the 27 T cell receptor beta chains below was sequenced from the same sample in a study of shared clonotypes between healthy human individuals. TCRdb's table, derived via immunoSEQ multiplex PCR, lists solely in-frame clones and lacks some. The data show 1,500,000 or so clones, about 98.5% seen once. Sequencing was performed on naive CD4+ T cells sorted from blood. Subset in this sample: CD45RA+ positively selected. The receptor set was obtained from a man aged 25-45 years in good health.

V gene TRBV5-4 combines with J gene TRBJ2-2, with a tentative D call TRBD2 (5 bases). This CDR3 has 15 residues. The V and J ends lost 4 bases and 5 bases respectively, with 15 bases between them. The V gene's germline CDR1 is SGHNT and CDR2 YYREEE (reference sequence). This CDR3 is CASSLLAATTGELFF. In nucleotides, the CDR3 is TGTGCCAGCAGCCTCCTAGCAGCTACAACCGGGGAGCTGTTTTTT. Filled out from reference TRBV5-4 and TRBJ2-2, the complete variable domain reads ETGVTQSPTHLIKTRGQQVTLRCSSQSGHNTVSWYQQALGQGPQFIFQYYREEENGRGNFPPRFSGLQFPNYSSELNVNALELDDSALYLCASSLLAATTGELFFGEGSRLTVL.

The J gene is TRBJ2-7, the V gene TRBV7-9, with TRBD1 as a possible D gene (5 bases). Per germline, CDR1 SEHNR and CDR2 FQNEAQ (reference sequence). Trimming pared 5 bases from V and 0 bases from J, leaving 11 bases between. The CDR3 is 14 residues long. CDR3 amino acids: CASSPWGPSYEQYF. CDR3 nucleotide sequence: TGTGCCAGCAGCCCGTGGGGCCCCTCCTACGAGCAGTACTTC.

The genes are TRBV7-2 and TRBJ1-1; D unresolved. Trimming shortened V by 8 bases and J by 9 bases, and 16 bases separated the two germline ends. The CDR3 has 12 residues. The germline CDR1 and CDR2 sequences are SGHTA and FQGNSA. This CDR3 reads CASGPAVGKAFF. The CDR3 DNA follows: TGTGCCAGCGGCCCAGCTGTGGGGAAAGCTTTCTTT.

As concerns this clone: This sample also contains other DNA sequences that code for the same CDR3. DNA for the CDR3: TGTGCCAGCTCACCCGGGACAGGACAAGAGACCCAGTACTTC. It translates to CASSPGTGQETQYF. The chain couples TRBV18 to TRBJ2-5; 8 bases are a match to TRBD1. Trimming took 3 bases from V and 2 from J; bases not matched to a gene: 2. Germline CDR1 reads KGHSH; CDR2 reads LQKENI. This CDR3 region has 14 residues.

The chain carries TRBV11-1 and TRBJ2-2, with 8 bases fitting TRBD1. CDR3 length: 16 residues. CDR1 and CDR2 (germline): SGHAT, FQDESV (reference sequence). V gave up 1 base and J gave up 3 bases; unmatched junction bases: 4. CDR3 sequence: CASSLGTGIYTGELFF. The CDR3 DNA follows: TGTGCCAGCAGCTTAGGGACAGGGATTTACACCGGGGAGCTGTTTTTT.

The chain employs TRBV7-9 and TRBJ2-1; D assignment may be TRBD1 or TRBD2 (6 bases each). V was cut by 3 bases and J by 8 bases, with 20 bases left in between. There are 16 residues in the CDR3. Germline CDR1 is SEHNR and CDR2 is FQNEAQ (reference sequence). The CDR3 region is CASSFGTGAARDEQFF. The CDR3 nucleotides read TGTGCCAGCAGCTTCGGGACGGGGGCCGCTAGGGATGAGCAGTTCTTC. Looking up the rest from reference TRBV7-9 and TRBJ2-1 gives the full variable domain: DTGVSQNPRHKITKRGQNVTFRCDPISEHNRLYWYRQTLGQGPEFLTYFQNEAQLEKSRLLSDRFSAERPKGSFSTLEIQRTEQGDSAMYLCASSFGTGAARDEQFFGPGTRLTVL.

Only one count was recorded for this clone. The chain is built from TRBV7-8 and TRBJ2-7; D is uncertain. CDR1 SGHVS and CDR2 FQNEAQ come from the germline V gene. The germline V and J ends were trimmed by 1 base and 1 base, with 11 bases remaining between them. This CDR3 region has 15 residues. CDR3 residues: CASSLVSGSSYEQYF. The CDR3 DNA follows: TGTGCCAGCAGCTTAGTTTCTGGATCGTCCTACGAGCAGTACTTC.

The chain links TRBV28 to TRBJ2-7, with a tentative D call TRBD2 (5 bases). With 0 bases removed from V and 1 base from J, the gap between germline ends came to 10 bases. In germline, CDR1 is MDHEN, CDR2 SYDVKM. The length of the CDR3 is 15 residues. CDR3 amino acids: CASSLWPSQSYEQYF. In nucleotides, the CDR3 is TGTGCCAGCAGTTTATGGCCTAGCCAATCCTACGAGCAGTACTTC. Looking up the rest from reference TRBV28 and TRBJ2-7 gives the full variable domain: DVKVTQSSRYLVKRTGEKVFLECVQDMDHENMFWYRQDPGLGLRLIYFSYDVKMKEKGDIPEGYSVSREKKERFSLILESASTNQTSMYLCASSLWPSQSYEQYFGPGTRLTVT.

Comments on this clone: This CDR3 is also generated by other DNA sequences in the sample. V and J are TRBV9 and TRBJ2-3; TRBD2 aligns across 8 bases. The CDR3 contains 15 residues. CDR1 SGDLS and CDR2 YYNGEE come from the germline V gene. J gave up 4 bases and V 0 bases, and 4 bases lay outside the gene matches. CDR3 in DNA: TGTGCCAGCAGCGTAGGCGGGAGGAGCCCAGATACGCAGTATTTT. This codes for CASSVGGRSPDTQYF.

The chain recombines TRBV5-1 with TRBJ1-4; the D gene is possibly TRBD1 (5 bases). V dropped 4 bases and J dropped 6 bases, with 13 bases sitting between them. Germline assignment: CDR1 SGHRS and CDR2 YFSETQ. CDR3 length equals 14 residues. CDR3 residues: CASSRPGLDEKLFF. The CDR3 region has the DNA TGCGCCAGCAGCCGACCGGGGCTGGATGAAAAACTGTTTTTT.

The genes are TRBV9 and TRBJ2-5; D is possibly TRBD2 (6 bases). Trimming removed 0 bases from V and 5 bases from J, with 11 bases in between. In germline, CDR1 is SGDLS, CDR2 YYNGEE. The CDR3 length is 14 residues. DNA of the CDR3: TGTGCCAGCAGCGTAGCGGGAGCGGTTGAGACCCAGTACTTC. Protein product: CASSVAGAVETQYF.

This chain uses TRBV7-9 with TRBJ2-1; D not resolved. The germline V and J ends were trimmed by 5 bases and 7 bases, with 12 bases remaining between them. CDR3 length equals 13 residues. Per the germline V gene, CDR1 is SEHNR and CDR2 is FQNEAQ (reference sequence). The CDR3 nucleotides read TGTGCCAGCAGCCCGAAGATGGCGAATGAGCAGTTCTTC. It yields the protein CASSPKMANEQFF. Complete variable domain (other parts from reference TRBV7-9 and TRBJ2-1): DTGVSQNPRHKITKRGQNVTFRCDPISEHNRLYWYRQTLGQGPEFLTYFQNEAQLEKSRLLSDRFSAERPKGSFSTLEIQRTEQGDSAMYLCASSPKMANEQFFGPGTRLTVL.

The J gene is TRBJ2-7, the V gene TRBV18, with D perhaps TRBD2 (7 bases). This CDR3 is built from 15 residues. The V and J ends lost 3 bases and 4 bases respectively, with 16 bases between them. Germline V CDR1 and CDR2: KGHSH, LQKENI. The CDR3 loop is CASSPEGGRGYEQYF. CDR3 DNA sequence: TGTGCCAGCTCACCCGAGGGGGGGCGCGGGTACGAGCAGTACTTC.

V gene TRBV7-9 combines with J gene TRBJ1-1; 12 nucleotides match TRBD1. The CDR3 sequence is 16 residues long. Germline CDR1 is SEHNR and CDR2 is FQNEAQ (reference sequence). Trimming at V came to 5 bases and at J to 1 base, leaving 5 bases not matched to a gene. CDR3 coding DNA: TGTGCCAGCAGCCCAGGGACAGGGGGCTGGAACACTGAAGCTTTCTTT. This sequence encodes CASSPGTGGWNTEAFF.

The chain has TRBV11-2 and TRBJ2-2; 7 positions agree with TRBD1. V gave up 0 bases and J gave up 3 bases; unmatched junction bases: 4. Germline assignment: CDR1 SGHAT and CDR2 FQNNGV. The CDR3 is 16 amino acids. CDR3 DNA sequence: TGTGCCAGCAGCTTAGAAAGGGGGCGGCACACCGGGGAGCTGTTTTTT. Translation: CASSLERGRHTGELFF.

The chain couples TRBV9 to TRBJ2-2, with a possible D match to TRBD2 (5 bases). This CDR3 spans 15 amino acids. Germline CDR1 reads SGDLS; CDR2 reads YYNGEE. V was shortened by 4 bases and J by 2 bases, with 12 bases between the two germline ends. The DNA of the CDR3 is TGTGCCAGCAGCACGGCGGGTCTCAACACCGGGGAGCTGTTTTTT. Residues: CASSTAGLNTGELFF.

The sample holds one count of this clone. The chain joins TRBV29-1 to TRBJ2-1; 8 bases fit TRBD2. The V gene's germline CDR1 is SQVTM and CDR2 ANQGSEA. The CDR3 runs to 14 residues. V lost 7 bases, J lost 0 bases, and 5 bases stayed unmatched. The CDR3 is CSGRGGSSYNEQFF. Written as DNA, the CDR3 is TGCAGCGGCCGGGGGGGAAGCTCCTACAATGAGCAGTTCTTC.

V usage is TRBV5-5 and J usage is TRBJ1-4; no firm D call. CDR1 is SGHKS and CDR2 is YYEKEE in the germline V gene (reference sequence). The CDR3 is 13 residues long. Trimming pared 3 bases from V and 3 bases from J, leaving 6 bases between. The CDR3 sequence: CASSSDANEKLFF. The CDR3 coding sequence is TGTGCCAGCAGCTCTGACGCTAATGAAAAACTGTTTTTT.

This clone was detected once. The chain carries TRBV6-5 and TRBJ1-5; no firm D call. Germline CDR1 and CDR2: MNHEY and SVGAGI. The CDR3 runs to 11 residues. The V gene lost 8 bases and the J gene lost 5 bases, with 7 bases spanning the gap. For the CDR3, the DNA is TGTGCCAGCGGAGTTTATCAGCCCCAGCATTTT. It codes for CASGVYQPQHF.

V usage is TRBV28 and J usage is TRBJ2-7; 8 bases map to TRBD1. The CDR3 extends over 15 amino acids. The V gene's germline CDR1 is MDHEN and CDR2 SYDVKM. V was pared by 5 bases and J by 5 bases, with 11 bases of the junction left unmatched. The CDR3 sequence: CASSLPWQGADEQYF. CDR3 sequence (DNA): TGTGCCAGCAGTCTCCCATGGCAGGGGGCCGACGAGCAGTACTTC. Full variable domain (rest looked up from reference TRBV28 and TRBJ2-7): DVKVTQSSRYLVKRTGEKVFLECVQDMDHENMFWYRQDPGLGLRLIYFSYDVKMKEKGDIPEGYSVSREKKERFSLILESASTNQTSMYLCASSLPWQGADEQYFGPGTRLTVT.

The rearrangement uses TRBV4-3 and TRBJ1-4; D is uncertain. This CDR3 contains 19 residues. The V gene's germline CDR1 is LGHNA and CDR2 YSLEER. V was pared by 1 base and J by 7 bases, with 25 bases between. CDR3 sequence (DNA): TGCGCCAGCAGCCAAGGGATTGATCTAAGAAACCCGACGCCTGAAAAACTGTTTTTT. This encodes CASSQGIDLRNPTPEKLFF.

The V call is TRBV7-2, the J call TRBJ2-3; 8 bases align to TRBD2. With V trimmed by 2 bases and J by 4 bases, 2 bases remained unmatched. The length of the CDR3 is 14 residues. Per the germline V gene, CDR1 is SGHTA and CDR2 is FQGNSA. The CDR3 protein is CASSLNGRADTQYF. The CDR3 DNA sequence: TGTGCCAGCAGCTTAAACGGGAGGGCAGATACGCAGTATTTT.

The chain couples TRBV18 to TRBJ2-7; 8 bases map to TRBD1. Per germline, CDR1 KGHSH and CDR2 LQKENI. The CDR3 covers 14 residues. V was pared by 5 bases and J by 6 bases, with 9 bases of the junction left unmatched. Here the CDR3 DNA reads TGTGCCAGCTCATCGGAGGACAGGGTTAGCGAGCAGTACTTC. Residues: CASSSEDRVSEQYF.

The chain joins TRBV5-5 to TRBJ2-1; TRBD2 matches 8 bases. V lost 4 bases and J lost 5; bases outside the gene matches: 11. CDR3 size: 16 residues. The germline CDR1 and CDR2 sequences are SGHKS and YYEKEE (reference sequence). In DNA form, the CDR3 reads TGTGCCAGCAGCATAGTCGGGACTAGGAACGACAATGAGCAGTTCTTC. This codes for CASSIVGTRNDNEQFF.

This clone was detected only once. The chain carries TRBV6-5 and TRBJ1-5; D not certain. The CDR3 is 13 residues long. The germline CDR1 and CDR2 sequences are MNHEY and SVGAGI. The V gene lost 5 bases and the J gene lost 11 bases, with 16 bases spanning the gap. DNA for the CDR3: TGTGCCAGCAGTGACCGGCCTATAGCGGCCCAGCATTTT. Amino acid sequence: CASSDRPIAAQHF.

For this clone: Other DNA sequences in the same sample also yield this CDR3. V usage is TRBV2 and J usage is TRBJ1-2; unclear D gene. V was clipped by 4 bases and J by 8 bases, with 5 bases between them. Germline loops: CDR1 SNHLY, CDR2 FYNNEI. This CDR3 is 10 amino acids long. CDR3 nucleotide sequence: TGTGCCAGCAGTGGTAACGGCTACACCTTC. Its translation: CASSGNGYTF.

V usage is TRBV19 and J usage is TRBJ2-2, with D tentatively TRBD1 or TRBD2 (6 bases each). Germline V lookup: CDR1 LNHDA, CDR2 SQIVND (reference sequence). The ends were cut back, 5 bases at V and 6 bases at J, with 16 bases in the middle. This CDR3 contains 15 residues. CDR3 nucleotides: TGTGCCAGTAGTCTCGAGGGGGGCCCGGCCGGGGAGCTGTTTTTT. It encodes CASSLEGGPAGELFF.